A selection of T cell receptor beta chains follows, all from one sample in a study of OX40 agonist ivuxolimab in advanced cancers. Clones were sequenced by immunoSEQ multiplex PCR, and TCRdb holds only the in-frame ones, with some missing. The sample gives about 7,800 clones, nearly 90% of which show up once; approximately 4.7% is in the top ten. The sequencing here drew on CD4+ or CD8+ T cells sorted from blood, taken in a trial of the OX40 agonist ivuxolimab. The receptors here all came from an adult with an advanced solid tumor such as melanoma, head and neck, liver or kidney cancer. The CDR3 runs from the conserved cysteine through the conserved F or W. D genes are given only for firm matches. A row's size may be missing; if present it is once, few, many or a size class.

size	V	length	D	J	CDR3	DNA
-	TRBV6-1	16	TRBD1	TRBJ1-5	CASSGEQGTRNQPQHF	TGTGCCAGCAGTGGGGAACAGGGGACACGGAATCAGCCCCAGCATTTT
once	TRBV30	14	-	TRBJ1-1	CAWQVVGLNTEAFF	TGTGCCTGGCAAGTTGTCGGCTTGAACACTGAAGCTTTCTTT
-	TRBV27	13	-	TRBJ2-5	CASSLETAAEQYF	TGTGCCAGCAGTTTGGAGACAGCGGCAGAGCAGTACTTC
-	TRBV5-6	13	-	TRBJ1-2	CASSLGGGYGYTF	TGTGCCAGCAGCTTAGGAGGGGGCTATGGCTACACCTTC
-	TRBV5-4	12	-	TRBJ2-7	CASSITALGQYF	TGTGCCAGCAGCATAACAGCCTTGGGGCAGTACTTC
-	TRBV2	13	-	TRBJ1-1	CASNSIRDTEAFF	TGTGCCAGCAATTCCATCAGGGATACTGAAGCTTTCTTT
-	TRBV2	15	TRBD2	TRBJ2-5	CASTRTSGREETQYF	TGTGCCAGCACACGGACTAGCGGGAGAGAAGAGACCCAGTACTTC
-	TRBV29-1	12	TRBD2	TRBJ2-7	CSALAGLAEQYF	TGCAGCGCCCTAGCGGGCTTGGCTGAGCAGTACTTC
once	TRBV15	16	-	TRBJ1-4	CATSRGRVAVSEKLFF	TGTGCCACCAGCAGAGGACGAGTGGCAGTATCTGAAAAACTGTTTTTT
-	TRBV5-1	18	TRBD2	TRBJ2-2	CASSLKGLAGPNTGELFF	TGCGCCAGCAGCTTGAAGGGACTAGCGGGACCTAACACCGGGGAGCTGTTTTTT
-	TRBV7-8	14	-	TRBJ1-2	CASSLARDNYGYTF	TGTGCCAGCAGCCTGGCCAGGGACAACTATGGCTACACCTTC
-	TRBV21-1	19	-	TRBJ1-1	CASSTLRPKPGKMNTEAFF	TGTGCCAGCAGCACCCTCAGACCGAAGCCAGGAAAAATGAACACTGAAGCTTTCTTT
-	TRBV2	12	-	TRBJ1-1	CASSVQAIEAFF	TGTGCCAGCAGTGTACAGGCTATTGAAGCTTTCTTT
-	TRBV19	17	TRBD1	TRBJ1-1	CASSFVPGQALNTEAFF	TGTGCCAGTAGTTTCGTCCCGGGACAGGCCCTGAACACTGAAGCTTTCTTT
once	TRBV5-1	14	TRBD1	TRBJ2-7	CASSSQGASDEQYF	TGCGCCAGCAGCTCACAGGGGGCTTCGGACGAGCAGTACTTC
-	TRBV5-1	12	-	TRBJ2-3	CASGPSTDTQYF	TGCGCCAGCGGACCTAGCACAGATACGCAGTATTTT
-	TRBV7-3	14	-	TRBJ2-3	CASSLTLRGDTQYF	TGTGCCAGCAGCTTAACGCTCCGTGGAGATACGCAGTATTTT
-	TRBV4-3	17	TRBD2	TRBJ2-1	CASSHVVTSGRDNEQFF	TGCGCCAGCAGCCACGTAGTAACTAGCGGGAGGGACAATGAGCAGTTCTTC
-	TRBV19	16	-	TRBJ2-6	CASSGLHEVGANVLTF	TGTGCCAGTAGTGGCCTCCACGAGGTTGGGGCCAACGTCCTGACTTTC
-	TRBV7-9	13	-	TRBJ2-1	CASSLSRENEQFF	TGTGCCAGCAGCTTAAGTAGGGAGAATGAGCAGTTCTTC
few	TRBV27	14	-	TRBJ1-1	CASSLLSTNTEAFF	TGTGCCAGCAGTTTATTATCGACGAACACTGAAGCTTTCTTT
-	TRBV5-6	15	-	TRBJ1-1	CASSPGWTANTEAFF	TGTGCCAGCAGCCCCGGATGGACGGCGAACACTGAAGCTTTCTTT
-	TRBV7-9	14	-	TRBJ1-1	CASTPFQGESEAFF	TGTGCCAGCACCCCCTTCCAGGGAGAGTCTGAAGCTTTCTTT
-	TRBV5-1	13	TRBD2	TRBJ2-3	CASKRGLTDTQYF	TGCGCCAGCAAGCGGGGGCTCACAGATACGCAGTATTTT
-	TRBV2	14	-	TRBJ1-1	CASSRVGLWTEAFF	TGTGCCAGCAGCCGTGTCGGGTTATGGACTGAAGCTTTCTTT